In this sample, the clone carrying this TCR beta chain turned up once. The data were taken from a study of blood T cell repertoires in COVID-19. Study-wide context: Acute and convalescent COVID-19 samples came from the United States, Italy and Spain. Sample material is recorded as cDNA or gDNA derived from T cells, B-cell-depleted T cells, or PBMCs.

With 2 bases removed from V and 7 bases from J, the gap between germline ends came to 11 bases. The CDR3 spans 13 residues. The germline V gene has CDR1 LGHDT and CDR2 YNNKEL (reference sequence). The table came from immunoSEQ multiplex PCR; TCRdb's copy has only in-frame clones and leaves some out. The sample lists 45,000 to 55,000 clones, around four fifths seen once, with around 2.5% in the top ten. Sequencing was performed on peripheral blood. This rearrangement joins TRBV3-1 (or the pseudogene TRBV3-2) to TRBJ1-2; D gene unclear. This sequence was found in a man aged 50-59 years with acute or convalescent COVID-19. CDR3 coding DNA: TGTGCCAGCAGCCAAACCGGTCCCCTTGGCTACACCTTC. This sequence encodes CASSQTGPLGYTF.